A selection of T cell receptor beta chains follows, all from one sample in a study of neurological immune-mediated disorders. MiXCR, applied by TCRdb to the 5' RACE reads, yields one record per CDR3 protein. The sample lists about 38,000 distinct CDR3 sequences; around 5% were seen once. Material: CD4+ T cells from blood. These TCRs come from a young man in good health. Each CDR3 is given with its conserved first and last residue. D genes are given only for firm matches. Clone sizes are given selectively: once, few, many, or a class where the clone is expanded.

d_call,j_call,v_call,clone_size,cdr3_length,cdr3_nt,cdr3_aa
TRBD2,TRBJ2-7,TRBV7-2,many,12,TGTGCCAGCCAAACGGGAGGGTACGAGCAGTACTTC,CASQTGGYEQYF
-,TRBJ1-1,TRBV6-5,many,15,TGTGCCAGCAGTTACGGGCGGTACAGCGCCGGTGAAGCTTTCTTT,CASSYGRYSAGEAFF
TRBD1,TRBJ2-5,TRBV7-6,many,18,TGTGCCAGCAGCTTAGAGACCCAGGGGGCGCTACCCCAAGAGACCCAGTACTTC,CASSLETQGALPQETQYF
-,TRBJ2-4,TRBV5-1,many,15,TGCGCCAGCAGCTTGCCCCAGGGGGCCAAAAACATTCAGTACTTC,CASSLPQGAKNIQYF
TRBD2,TRBJ2-1,TRBV5-1,many,17,TGCGCCAGCAGCTTGGTCGGGGGGGGGAGCTCCTACAATGAGCAGTTCTTC,CASSLVGGGSSYNEQFF
-,TRBJ1-1,TRBV4-1,many,16,TGCGCCAGCAGCCAGATTACCGCGGGGATGAACACTGAAGCTTTCTTT,CASSQITAGMNTEAFF
-,TRBJ2-5,TRBV20-1,many,12,TGCAGTGCTAGAGACTTAGGGGAGACCCAGTACTTC,CSARDLGETQYF
-,TRBJ1-2,TRBV5-1,many,17,TGCGCCAGCAGCTTCGGTGGAAGGGGATCAAGGACCTATGGCTACACCTTC,CASSFGGRGSRTYGYTF
TRBD2,TRBJ2-1,TRBV10-3,medium-sized,14,TGTGCCATCAGTGAGCGCGGGGGGGCCAATGAGCAGTTCTTC,CAISERGGANEQFF
-,TRBJ1-1,TRBV20-1,many,14,TGCAGTGCTAGGGGGGGGGGTACGAACACTGAAGCTTTCTTT,CSARGGGTNTEAFF
-,TRBJ2-7,TRBV7-2,many,15,TGTGCCAGCAGCTTAACGGCGGGGGCAGTCTACGAGCAGTACTTC,CASSLTAGAVYEQYF
TRBD1,TRBJ1-2,TRBV20-1,many,15,TGCAGTGCCCCCGGGACAGGGGGCTGGTGGGACGGCTACACCTTC,CSAPGTGGWWDGYTF
TRBD1,TRBJ2-7,TRBV20-1,many,15,TGCAGTGCTAGAGATCCTAGGACAGGGGCTGATGAGCAGTACTTC,CSARDPRTGADEQYF
-,TRBJ2-1,TRBV10-3,many,14,TGTGCCATCAGAACGGGGGCCTCCTACAATGAGCAGTTCTTC,CAIRTGASYNEQFF
-,TRBJ1-1,TRBV20-1,-,15,TGCAGTGCTAGTACAGTACCCCCTCAGAGGACTGAAGCTTTCTTT,CSASTVPPQRTEAFF
-,TRBJ2-1,TRBV12-3/TRBV12-4,-,15,TGTGCCAGCAGTTTTGACTCACCGATCTACAATGAGCAGTTCTTC,CASSFDSPIYNEQFF
TRBD1,TRBJ1-3,TRBV7-2,many,13,TGTGCCAGCAGCATGACAGGGCTAAACACCATATATTTT,CASSMTGLNTIYF
-,TRBJ2-2,TRBV7-3,many,13,TGTGCCAGCAGCTTAACTTTCCCCGGGGAGCTGTTTTTT,CASSLTFPGELFF
TRBD1,TRBJ2-1,TRBV29-1,many,20,TGCAGCGTTGAGAACGGACAGGGGAATTGGGGTATCAAGCCCATCAATGAGCAGTTCTTC,CSVENGQGNWGIKPINEQFF
-,TRBJ2-7,TRBV5-1,many,13,TGCGCCAGCAGCTTAGCGGGCTCCTACGAGCAGTACTTC,CASSLAGSYEQYF
-,TRBJ2-7,TRBV10-3,many,13,TGTGCCATCAGTGGAGACAACCGTCGGGAGCAGTACTTC,CAISGDNRREQYF
TRBD1,TRBJ2-7,TRBV4-3,many,14,TGCGCCAGCAGCCAAGCACAGGGGCCCTACGAGCAGTACTTC,CASSQAQGPYEQYF
TRBD2,TRBJ2-7,TRBV5-1,many,17,TGCGCCAGCAGCTTGTGGACTAGCGGGGGCCTCTCCTACGAGCAGTACTTC,CASSLWTSGGLSYEQYF
-,TRBJ2-3,TRBV29-1,many,12,TGCAGCGTTGAGCAGGGCACAGATACGCAGTATTTT,CSVEQGTDTQYF
TRBD1,TRBJ1-2,TRBV12-3/TRBV12-4,many,16,TGTGCCAGCAGTTTTCACGGACAGGGGGCCTTACATGGCTACACCTTC,CASSFHGQGALHGYTF
TRBD1,TRBJ1-2,TRBV7-2,many,15,TGTGCCAGCAGCTTAACCGGGACAGGGCTCTATGGCTACACCTTC,CASSLTGTGLYGYTF
TRBD1,TRBJ1-1,TRBV18,many,14,TGTGCCAGCTCACCACGGACAGGGGCCACTGAAGCTTTCTTT,CASSPRTGATEAFF
-,TRBJ1-5,TRBV7-2,many,15,TGTGCCAGCAGCTTAATTCGAGGGGGGAGTCAGCCCCAGCATTTT,CASSLIRGGSQPQHF
-,TRBJ2-3,TRBV5-1,many,15,TGCGCCAGCAGCCCCCAGGGGGGTTCAATAGATACGCAGTATTTT,CASSPQGGSIDTQYF